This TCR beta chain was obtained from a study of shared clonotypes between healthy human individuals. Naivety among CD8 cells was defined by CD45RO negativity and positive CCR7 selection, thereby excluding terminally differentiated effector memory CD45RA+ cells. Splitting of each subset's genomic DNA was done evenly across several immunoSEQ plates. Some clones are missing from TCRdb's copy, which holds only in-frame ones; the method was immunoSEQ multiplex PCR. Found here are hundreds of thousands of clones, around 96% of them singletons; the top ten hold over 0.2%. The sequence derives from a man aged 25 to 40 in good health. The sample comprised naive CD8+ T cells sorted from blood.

The CDR3 DNA follows: TGTGCCAGGGACGCACTGAACACTGAAGCTTTCTTT. Protein product: CARDALNTEAFF. The V gene is TRBV2, the J gene TRBJ1-1; no clear D gene. CDR3 length equals 12 residues. CDR1 SNHLY and CDR2 FYNNEI come from the germline V gene. The V and J ends lost 9 bases and 0 bases respectively, with 8 bases between them.